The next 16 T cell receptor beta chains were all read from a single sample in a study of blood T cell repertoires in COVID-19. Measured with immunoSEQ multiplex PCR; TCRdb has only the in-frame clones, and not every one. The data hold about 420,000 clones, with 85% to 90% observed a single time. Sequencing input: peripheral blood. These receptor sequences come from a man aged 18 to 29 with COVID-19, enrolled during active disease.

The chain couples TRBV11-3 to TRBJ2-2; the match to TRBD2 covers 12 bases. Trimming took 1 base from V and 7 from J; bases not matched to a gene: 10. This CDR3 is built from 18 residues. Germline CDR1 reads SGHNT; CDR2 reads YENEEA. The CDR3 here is CASSLGTSGTLLNGELFF. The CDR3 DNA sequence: TGTGCCAGCAGCTTAGGGACTAGCGGGACTCTCCTAAACGGGGAGCTGTTTTTT.

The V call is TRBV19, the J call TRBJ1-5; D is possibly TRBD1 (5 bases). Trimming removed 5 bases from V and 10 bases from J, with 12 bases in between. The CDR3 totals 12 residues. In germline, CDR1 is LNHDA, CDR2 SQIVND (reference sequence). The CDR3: CASSYQGIPQHF. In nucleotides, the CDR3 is TGTGCCAGTAGTTATCAGGGTATACCCCAGCATTTT.

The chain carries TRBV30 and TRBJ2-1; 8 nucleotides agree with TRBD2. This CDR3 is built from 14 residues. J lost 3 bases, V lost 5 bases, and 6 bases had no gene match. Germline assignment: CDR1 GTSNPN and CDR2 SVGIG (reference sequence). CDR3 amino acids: CAWETSVLYNEQFF. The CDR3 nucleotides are TGTGCCTGGGAGACTAGCGTTCTCTACAATGAGCAGTTCTTC.

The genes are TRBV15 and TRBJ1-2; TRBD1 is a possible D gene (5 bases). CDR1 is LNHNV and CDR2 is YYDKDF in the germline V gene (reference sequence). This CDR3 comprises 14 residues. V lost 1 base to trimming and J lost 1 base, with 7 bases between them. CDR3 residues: CATSRAGLNYGYTF. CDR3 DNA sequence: TGTGCCACCAGCAGAGCGGGACTTAACTATGGCTACACCTTC.

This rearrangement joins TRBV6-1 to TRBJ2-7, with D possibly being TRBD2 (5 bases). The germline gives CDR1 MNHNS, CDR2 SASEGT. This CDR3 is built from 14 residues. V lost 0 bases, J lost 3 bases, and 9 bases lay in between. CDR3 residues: CASSEATAGYEQYF. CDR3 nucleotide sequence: TGTGCCAGCAGTGAAGCTACGGCGGGCTACGAGCAGTACTTC.

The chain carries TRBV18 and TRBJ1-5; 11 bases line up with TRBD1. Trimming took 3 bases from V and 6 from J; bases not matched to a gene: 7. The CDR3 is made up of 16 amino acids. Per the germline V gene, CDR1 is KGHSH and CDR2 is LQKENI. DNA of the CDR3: TGTGCCAGCTCACCCTCCGGACAGGGGGCAATTCAGCCCCAGCATTTT. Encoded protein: CASSPSGQGAIQPQHF.

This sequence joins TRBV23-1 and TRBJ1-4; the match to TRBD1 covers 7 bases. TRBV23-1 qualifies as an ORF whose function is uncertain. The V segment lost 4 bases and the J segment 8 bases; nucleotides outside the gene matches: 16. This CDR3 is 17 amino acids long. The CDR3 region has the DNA TGCGCCAGCAGTCGCAATTTATCTCTCGGCAGGGGGGAAAAACTGTTTTTT. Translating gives CASSRNLSLGRGEKLFF.

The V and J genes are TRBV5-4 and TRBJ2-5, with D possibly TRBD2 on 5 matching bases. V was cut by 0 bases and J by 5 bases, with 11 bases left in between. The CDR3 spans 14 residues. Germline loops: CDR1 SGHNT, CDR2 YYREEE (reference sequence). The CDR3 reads CASSLAGPGETQYF. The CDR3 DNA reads TGTGCCAGCAGCTTGGCCGGACCGGGGGAGACCCAGTACTTC.

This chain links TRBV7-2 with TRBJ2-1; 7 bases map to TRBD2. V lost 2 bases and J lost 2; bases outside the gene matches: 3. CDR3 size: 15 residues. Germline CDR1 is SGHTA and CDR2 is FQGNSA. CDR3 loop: CASSLILAAYNEQFF. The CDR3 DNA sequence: TGTGCCAGCAGCTTAATTCTAGCGGCCTACAATGAGCAGTTCTTC.

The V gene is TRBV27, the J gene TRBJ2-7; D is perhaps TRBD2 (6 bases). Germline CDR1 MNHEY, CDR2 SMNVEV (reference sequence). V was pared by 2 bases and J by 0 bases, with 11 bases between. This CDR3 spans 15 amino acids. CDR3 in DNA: TGTGCCAGCAGTTTAATGGGACTGAGCTCCTACGAGCAGTACTTC. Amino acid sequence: CASSLMGLSSYEQYF.

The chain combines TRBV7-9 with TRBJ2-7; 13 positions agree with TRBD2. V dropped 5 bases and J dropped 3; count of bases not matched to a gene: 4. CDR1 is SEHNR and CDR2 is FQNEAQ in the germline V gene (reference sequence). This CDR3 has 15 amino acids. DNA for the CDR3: TGTGCCAGCAGCAGGACTAGCGGGGGATTCTACGAGCAGTACTTC. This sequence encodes CASSRTSGGFYEQYF.

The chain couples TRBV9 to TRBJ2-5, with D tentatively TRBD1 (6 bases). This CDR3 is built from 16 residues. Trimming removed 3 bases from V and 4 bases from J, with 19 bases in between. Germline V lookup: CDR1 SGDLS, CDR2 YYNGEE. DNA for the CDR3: TGTGCCAGCAGCGCAGGAAACAGGGCCAGGTCAGAGACCCAGTACTTC. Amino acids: CASSAGNRARSETQYF.

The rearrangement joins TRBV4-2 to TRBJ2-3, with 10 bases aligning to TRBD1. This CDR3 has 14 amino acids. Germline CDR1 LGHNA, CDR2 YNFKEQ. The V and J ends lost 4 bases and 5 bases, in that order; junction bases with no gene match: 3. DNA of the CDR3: TGTGCCAGCAGCCGGGACAGGGGTGGAGATACGCAGTATTTT. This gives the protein CASSRDRGGDTQYF.

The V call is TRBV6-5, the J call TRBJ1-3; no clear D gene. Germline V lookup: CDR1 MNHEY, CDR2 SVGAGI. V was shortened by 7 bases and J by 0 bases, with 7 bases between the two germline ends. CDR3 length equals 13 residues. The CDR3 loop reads CASMLYSGNTIYF. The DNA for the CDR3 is TGTGCCAGCATGCTATACTCTGGAAACACCATATATTTT.

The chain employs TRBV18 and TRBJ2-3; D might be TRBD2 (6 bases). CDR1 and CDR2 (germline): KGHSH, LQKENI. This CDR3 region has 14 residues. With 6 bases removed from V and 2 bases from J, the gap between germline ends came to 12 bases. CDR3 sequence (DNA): TGTGCCAGCTCCCGGGACTTTTCCACAGATACGCAGTATTTT. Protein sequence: CASSRDFSTDTQYF.

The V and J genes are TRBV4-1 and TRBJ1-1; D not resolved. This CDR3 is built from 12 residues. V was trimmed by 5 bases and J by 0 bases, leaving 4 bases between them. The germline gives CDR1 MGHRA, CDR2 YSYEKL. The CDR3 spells CASSGMNTEAFF. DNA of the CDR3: TGCGCCAGCAGCGGCATGAACACTGAAGCTTTCTTT.